One and the same sample provided the 25 T cell receptor beta chains below, sequenced in a study of T-cell reconstitution after alpha-beta-depleted transplantation in children. Using unique molecular identifiers, the investigators prepared the TCRbeta library. TCRdb re-called the PCR reads through MiXCR, storing one row per CDR3 protein. The data hold almost 250,000 distinct CDR3 sequences, with more than 20% observed a single time. The sample was PBMCs, taken before TCRalphabeta/CD19-depleted stem cell transplant. The receptors come from a girl under 10 years old with Fanconi anemia, due to receive a stem cell transplant.

In this sample, this clonotype turned up many times. This chain connects TRBV9 to TRBJ1-2; TRBD1 matches 7 bases. The trim removed 3 bases at V and 2 bases at J, leaving 4 bases unmatched. The CDR3 contains 14 residues. Per germline, CDR1 SGDLS and CDR2 YYNGEE. The DNA of the CDR3 is TGTGCCAGCAGCGCCCGGACAGGCAACTATGGCTACACCTTC. Its protein product is CASSARTGNYGYTF.

This clonotype was detected ten times or more. The chain couples TRBV12-3 or TRBV12-4 to TRBJ2-7; D is unclear. V shed 1 base and J shed 4 bases, with 8 bases lying between them. The length of the CDR3 is 13 residues. CDR3 loop: CASSLGPLYEQYF. The CDR3 DNA sequence: TGTGCCAGCAGTTTAGGTCCCCTTTACGAGCAGTACTTC.

The CDR3 DNA sequence: TGTGCCAGCAGTGTCCCGGGACAGGGAAAATACAATGAGCAGTTCTTC. It codes for CASSVPGQGKYNEQFF. The chain joins TRBV28 to TRBJ2-1; 9 nucleotides align to TRBD1. Unmatched junction bases numbered 9, after V lost 5 bases and J lost 4 bases. Germline V gene data show CDR1 as MDHEN and CDR2 as SYDVKM. The CDR3 contains 16 residues.

The rearrangement joins TRBV20-1 to TRBJ1-6; 7 bases map to TRBD1. Germline V gene lookup returns CDR1 DFQATT and CDR2 SNEGSKA (reference sequence). V dropped 6 bases and J dropped 6; count of bases not matched to a gene: 5. This CDR3 has 13 amino acids. CDR3 DNA: TGCAGTGCGGGGACAGCGCTTAATTCACCCCTCCACTTT. It yields the protein CSAGTALNSPLHF.

The CDR3 loop is CASSQNTVEQFF. In nucleotides, the CDR3 is TGTGCCAGCAGCCAAAACACTGTTGAGCAGTTCTTC. This chain uses TRBV6-5 with TRBJ2-1; D is undetermined. The germline V gene encodes CDR1 MNHEY and CDR2 SVGAGI. V was shortened by 6 bases and J by 9 bases, with 12 bases between the two germline ends. This CDR3 is built from 12 residues.

This clonotype was recorded many times. The chain recombines TRBV29-1 with TRBJ2-1, with TRBD2 as a possible D gene (6 bases). Trimming cost V 2 bases and J 2 bases, with 10 bases left between them. The CDR3 totals 14 residues. CDR1 SQVTM and CDR2 ANQGSEA come from the germline V gene. CDR3 nucleotides: TGCAGCGTTGAACCTAGCGAACCCTACAATGAGCAGTTCTTC. Translated, it gives CSVEPSEPYNEQFF.

This clonotype occurred many times. The chain is built from TRBV15 and TRBJ1-6, with no clear D. This CDR3 is 16 amino acids long. CDR1 is LNHNV and CDR2 is YYDKDF in the germline V gene (reference sequence). Trimming shortened V by 0 bases and J by 7 bases, and 13 bases separated the two germline ends. This chain's CDR3 is CATSRDLQGINSPLHF. The CDR3 DNA reads as TGTGCCACCAGCAGAGATCTTCAAGGGATAAATTCACCCCTCCACTTT.

There are many counts of this clonotype. This chain uses TRBV9 with TRBJ2-1; D possibly corresponds to TRBD2 (7 bases). This CDR3 has 14 residues. V was shortened by 2 bases and J by 7 bases, with 13 bases between the two germline ends. Germline CDR1 reads SGDLS; CDR2 reads YYNGEE. This chain's CDR3 is CASSVRRGANEQFF. In DNA, the CDR3 is TGTGCCAGCAGCGTCCGTCGGGGGGCTAATGAGCAGTTCTTC.

This clonotype was counted at least ten times. V and J are TRBV29-1 and TRBJ1-2; 8 positions agree with TRBD1. This CDR3 spans 12 amino acids. The V gene end was trimmed by 6 bases and the J gene end by 5 bases; junction bases not matched to a gene: 5. Germline loops: CDR1 SQVTM, CDR2 ANQGSEA. The CDR3 DNA reads as TGCAGCGTGTCCTGGACAGGGTATGGCTACACCTTC. Its protein product is CSVSWTGYGYTF. Full variable domain (outside the CDR3, taken from reference TRBV29-1 and TRBJ1-2): SAVISQKPSRDICQRGTSLTIQCQVDSQVTMMFWYRQQPGQSLTLIATANQGSEATYESGFVIDKFPISRPNLTFSTLTVSNMSPEDSSIYLCSVSWTGYGYTFGSGTRLTVV.

V and J are TRBV20-1 and TRBJ2-5; D is perhaps TRBD2 (6 bases). This CDR3 is 13 amino acids long. The germline V gene encodes CDR1 DFQATT and CDR2 SNEGSKA (reference sequence). V lost 3 bases and J 4 bases, leaving 12 bases between the germline ends. The CDR3 nucleotides are TGCAGTGCTAGCGGGAGTAAAGGAGAGACCCAGTACTTC. Amino acids: CSASGSKGETQYF.

This clonotype occurred many times. The rearrangement uses TRBV29-1 and TRBJ2-1, with 11 bases aligning to TRBD2. CDR3 length: 17 amino acids. Germline V gene data show CDR1 as SQVTM and CDR2 as ANQGSEA. Germline trimming cut 4 bases from V and 6 bases from J; bases unmatched to any gene: 14. In DNA, the CDR3 is TGCAGCGTTGCTCCCTCTAAACTAGCGGGGGCCGGCAATGAGCAGTTCTTC. This translates into CSVAPSKLAGAGNEQFF.

The table lists this clonotype with many counts. The chain recombines TRBV9 with TRBJ2-7; possibly TRBD2 for D (5 bases). This CDR3 region has 17 residues. V dropped 2 bases and J dropped 0 bases, with 18 bases sitting between them. CDR1 is SGDLS, CDR2 YYNGEE, per germline. CDR3 DNA sequence: TGTGCCAGCAGCGTCGGGAATTGGTCTCCCAGCTCCTACGAGCAGTACTTC. This translates into CASSVGNWSPSSYEQYF.

A few counts support this clonotype. The chain couples TRBV20-1 to TRBJ1-4; 7 bases map to TRBD1. The CDR3 contains 16 residues. Per germline, CDR1 DFQATT and CDR2 SNEGSKA (reference sequence). J lost 4 bases, V lost 1 base, and 9 bases had no gene match. This CDR3 reads CSARGESGDSNEKLFF. The CDR3 nucleotides read TGCAGTGCTAGAGGCGAGTCGGGGGACAGTAATGAAAAACTGTTTTTT.

This clonotype was seen more than once but under ten times. V usage is TRBV12-3 or TRBV12-4 and J usage is TRBJ2-5; tentative D call: TRBD2 (5 bases). Deletions cut 6 bases from V and 5 bases from J, with 19 bases between. The CDR3 runs 15 residues. In DNA, the CDR3 is TGTGCCAGCAGCCTCCAAAAGGGAGTGATGGAGACCCAGTACTTC. The encoded protein is CASSLQKGVMETQYF.

A few counts support this clonotype. The chain couples TRBV12-3 or TRBV12-4 to TRBJ1-2; D possibly corresponds to TRBD1 (5 bases). The CDR3 has 15 residues. Trimming took 5 bases from V and 8 from J, leaving 21 bases between them. The CDR3, as DNA: TGTGCCAGCAGTCCACACAGGTCGCTCATCGGGGGCTACACCTTC. Translating gives CASSPHRSLIGGYTF.

This clonotype showed up just a few times. J is TRBJ2-2 and V is TRBV12-3 or TRBV12-4; D ambiguous. V was cut by 6 bases and J by 6 bases, with 17 bases left in between. The CDR3 is 15 amino acids. CDR3 DNA sequence: TGTGCCAGCAGCCATGGGTCTTTAATGGCCGGGGAGCTGTTTTTT. Protein: CASSHGSLMAGELFF.

The chain recombines TRBV7-9 with TRBJ2-1, with D possibly TRBD2 on 6 matching bases. From germline, CDR1 is SEHNR and CDR2 FQNEAQ (reference sequence). The CDR3 is made up of 14 amino acids. V lost 3 bases, J lost 8 bases, and 14 bases lay in between. The CDR3 DNA follows: TGTGCCAGCAGCTTGTTGGAGGGGCGAGATGAGCAGTTCTTC. Translated: CASSLLEGRDEQFF. Variable domain in full (rest from reference TRBV7-9 and TRBJ2-1): DTGVSQNPRHKITKRGQNVTFRCDPISEHNRLYWYRQTLGQGPEFLTYFQNEAQLEKSRLLSDRFSAERPKGSFSTLEIQRTEQGDSAMYLCASSLLEGRDEQFFGPGTRLTVL.

V is TRBV20-1 and J is TRBJ2-7, with D uncertain. V lost 1 base to trimming and J lost 5 bases, with 12 bases between them. The germline gives CDR1 DFQATT, CDR2 SNEGSKA (reference sequence). The CDR3 totals 13 residues. The CDR3 loop reads CSARVAVENEQYF. CDR3 DNA sequence: TGCAGTGCTAGAGTGGCCGTGGAGAACGAGCAGTACTTC.

The chain employs TRBV12-3 or TRBV12-4 and TRBJ2-5, with D perhaps matching TRBD1 (6 bases). Trimming took off 5 bases at V and 2 bases at J, with 18 bases between the two ends. There are 16 residues in the CDR3. The DNA for the CDR3 is TGTGCCAGCAGTGCCCCGGTACAGGGACCGCAAGAGACCCAGTACTTC. This encodes CASSAPVQGPQETQYF.

The V call is TRBV18, the J call TRBJ2-5; 9 nucleotides line up with TRBD2. Germline CDR1 reads KGHSH; CDR2 reads LQKENI. Losses at the gene ends were 3 bases for V and 5 bases for J; bases not matched to a gene: 10. The CDR3 length is 16 residues. The CDR3 protein is CASSPPIAGDFETQYF. CDR3 sequence (DNA): TGTGCCAGCTCACCGCCAATAGCGGGGGACTTTGAGACCCAGTACTTC.

This clonotype was detected only a few times. The chain carries TRBV12-3 or TRBV12-4 and TRBJ2-3; weak D call: TRBD1 (5 bases). The ends were cut back, 0 bases at V and 4 bases at J, with 8 bases in the middle. The CDR3 runs to 14 residues. The DNA for the CDR3 is TGTGCCAGCAGTTTAGCGCAGGGCGCAGATACGCAGTATTTT. It encodes CASSLAQGADTQYF.

V and J are TRBV29-1 and TRBJ2-4; D unclear. In germline, CDR1 is SQVTM, CDR2 ANQGSEA. With 4 bases removed from V and 0 bases from J, the gap between germline ends came to 10 bases. The CDR3 is 14 amino acids. The CDR3 is CSVAQSLAKNIQYF. The CDR3 region has the DNA TGCAGCGTTGCTCAGAGCCTAGCCAAAAACATTCAGTACTTC. Filled out from reference TRBV29-1 and TRBJ2-4, the complete variable domain reads SAVISQKPSRDICQRGTSLTIQCQVDSQVTMMFWYRQQPGQSLTLIATANQGSEATYESGFVIDKFPISRPNLTFSTLTVSNMSPEDSSIYLCSVAQSLAKNIQYFGAGTRLSVL.

The chain carries TRBV23-1 and TRBJ2-2; D remains unclear. TRBV23-1 is sorted into the ORF group, with uncertain function. The CDR3 length is 14 residues. V gave up 3 bases and J gave up 0 bases, with 5 bases separating them. This CDR3 is CASSHLANTGELFF. Written as DNA, the CDR3 is TGCGCCAGCAGTCATCTAGCGAACACCGGGGAGCTGTTTTTT.

The chain couples TRBV6-1 to TRBJ2-1, with 8 bases fitting TRBD1. Trimming cost V 0 bases and J 4 bases; bases outside gene matches: 2. The CDR3 consists of 15 residues. Germline assignment: CDR1 MNHNS and CDR2 SASEGT. The DNA of the CDR3 is TGTGCCAGCAGTGAAGCGACAGGGGAGTACAATGAGCAGTTCTTC. As protein: CASSEATGEYNEQFF.

V usage is TRBV6-2 or TRBV6-3 and J usage is TRBJ2-7; maybe TRBD1 (6 bases). The CDR3 is made up of 12 amino acids. Germline CDR1 is MNHEY and CDR2 is SVGEGT. Trimming shortened V by 6 bases and J by 7 bases, and 13 bases separated the two germline ends. CDR3 DNA: TGTGCCAGCAGGAGGACAGTAACGGAGCAGTACTTC. This gives the protein CASRRTVTEQYF.